These T cell receptor beta chains were read from a single sample in a study of regulatory T cells in long-lasting Graves disease. Using its own MiXCR run on the multiplex PCR reads, TCRdb lists one record per CDR3 protein. The table lists some 500,000 distinct CDR3 sequences, roughly 16% of them singletons. These data are also associated with another study on T cells in Graves' hyperthyroidism and ophthalmopathy.

The material sequenced was peripheral blood mononuclear cells (PBMCs), taken at new diagnosis, from a patient treated with antithyroid drugs. The receptors shown here come from a woman aged 40 to 65 with Graves disease. Both conserved end residues are part of each CDR3. Each record gives: V gene, D gene, clone size, J gene, CDR3 protein, CDR3 DNA. D genes are given only for firm matches. Size tells how often a clone was seen (once, few, many) or the class of an expanded clone, and some rows leave it out.

V: TRBV28; D: TRBD1; size: many; J: TRBJ2-1; CDR3: CASSRGTVEQFF; DNA: TGTGCCAGCAGCCGTGGGACAGTTGAGCAGTTCTTC
V: TRBV12-3/TRBV12-4; D: -; size: many; J: TRBJ1-2; CDR3: CASSLGAGIYGYTF; DNA: TGTGCCAGCAGCTTAGGGGCAGGGATCTATGGCTACACCTTC
V: TRBV20-1; D: -; size: many; J: TRBJ1-6; CDR3: CSARDRDISPLHF; DNA: TGCAGTGCTAGAGATCGGGACATTTCACCCCTCCACTTT
V: TRBV2; D: TRBD1; size: many; J: TRBJ1-2; CDR3: CASSAGTGGGGYGYTF; DNA: TGTGCCAGCAGCGCCGGGACAGGGGGCGGGGGCTATGGCTACACCTTC
V: TRBV4-1; D: -; size: -; J: TRBJ1-2; CDR3: CASSQDATRGNYGYTF; DNA: TGCGCCAGCAGCCAAGATGCCACCAGAGGTAACTATGGCTACACCTTC
V: TRBV25-1; D: -; size: -; J: TRBJ2-5; CDR3: CASSLGGRYGETQYF; DNA: TGTGCCAGCAGCTTGGGGGGCCGATACGGGGAGACCCAGTACTTC
V: TRBV5-1; D: TRBD1; size: many; J: TRBJ1-2; CDR3: CASSRTGELDYGYTF; DNA: TGCGCCAGCAGCCGGACAGGGGAACTAGACTATGGTTACACCTTC
V: TRBV6-1; D: -; size: -; J: TRBJ2-7; CDR3: CASSEWGYEQYF; DNA: TGTGCCAGCAGTGAATGGGGCTACGAGCAGTACTTC
V: TRBV5-1; D: -; size: many; J: TRBJ2-5; CDR3: CASSLEGQLKETQYF; DNA: TGCGCCAGCAGCTTGGAGGGACAACTAAAAGAGACCCAGTACTTC
V: TRBV6-2/TRBV6-3; D: -; size: -; J: TRBJ2-5; CDR3: CASRTGRETQYF; DNA: TGTGCCAGCAGAACAGGGAGGGAGACCCAGTACTTC
V: TRBV10-3; D: -; size: -; J: TRBJ2-3; CDR3: CAISSLDTQYF; DNA: TGTGCCATCAGCTCCCTGGATACGCAGTATTTT
V: TRBV7-6; D: -; size: few; J: TRBJ2-3; CDR3: CASSLGTGHGTDTQYF; DNA: TGTGCCAGCAGCTTAGGAACAGGGCATGGCACAGATACGCAGTATTTT